This paragraph covers one TCR beta chain sequence. Antigen specificity is unknown. These data originate in a study of cytomegalovirus exposure and HLA in healthy donors. Whole-study findings and limits: Exclusion as indistinguishable affected some V segments, including TRBV6-2 and TRBV6-3. Among TCR beta chains of equal frequency, HLA-associated ones were more clonally expanded in a later analysis. It was reported that the classifier diagnosed cytomegalovirus status with high specificity and sensitivity in both the original and validation cohorts. TCR beta chain V- and J-gene trimming was linked, in a later analysis, to a missense variant in DCLRE1C.

The PCR made use of 60 Vbeta and 13 Jbeta primers. TCRdb keeps only in-frame clones here, not all; method: immunoSEQ multiplex PCR. Of 150,000 to 200,000 clones detected, roughly 78% appear once; the ten largest clones hold about 4.6%. Germline assignment: CDR1 SGHNT and CDR2 YENEEA. The V end lost 5 bases, the J end lost 1 base, and 8 bases lay between the germline ends. This CDR3 has 13 amino acids. This chain joins TRBV11-3 and TRBJ1-1; D call uncertain. Sequenced sample: PBMCs. This TCR came from a woman aged 25 to 39 in good health and CMV-seropositive. The CDR3 region has the DNA TGTGCCAGCAGCGCTTACAGGAACACTGAAGCTTTCTTT. This codes for CASSAYRNTEAFF.